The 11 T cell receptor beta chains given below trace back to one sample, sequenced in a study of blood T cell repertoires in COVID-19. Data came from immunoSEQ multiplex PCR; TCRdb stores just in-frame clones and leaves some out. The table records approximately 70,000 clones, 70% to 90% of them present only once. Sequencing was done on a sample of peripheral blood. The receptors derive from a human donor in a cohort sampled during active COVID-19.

The CDR3 nucleotides read TGTGCCAGCAGCTTAGGTAGTGCGAGCAATCAGCCCCAGCATTTT. Translated, it gives CASSLGSASNQPQHF. The gene calls are TRBV7-6 and TRBJ1-5, with D uncertain. The CDR3 length is 15 residues. CDR1 is SGHVS, CDR2 FNYEAQ, per germline. Trimming took off 1 base at V and 1 base at J, with 8 bases between the two ends. The full variable domain, in which reference TRBV7-6 and TRBJ1-5 provide the parts outside the CDR3, is GAGVSQSPRYKVTKRGQDVALRCDPISGHVSLYWYRQALGQGPEFLTYFNYEAQQDKSGLPNDRFSAERPEGSISTLTIQRTEQRDSAMYRCASSLGSASNQPQHFGDGTRLSIL.

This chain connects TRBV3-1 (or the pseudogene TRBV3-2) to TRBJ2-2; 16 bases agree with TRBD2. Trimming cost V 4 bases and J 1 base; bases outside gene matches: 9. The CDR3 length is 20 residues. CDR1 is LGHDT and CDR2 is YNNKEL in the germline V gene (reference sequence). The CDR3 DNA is TGTGCCAGCAGCCGCTCCGGGACTAGCGGGAGGGCCCTGAACACCGGGGAGCTGTTTTTT. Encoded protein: CASSRSGTSGRALNTGELFF.

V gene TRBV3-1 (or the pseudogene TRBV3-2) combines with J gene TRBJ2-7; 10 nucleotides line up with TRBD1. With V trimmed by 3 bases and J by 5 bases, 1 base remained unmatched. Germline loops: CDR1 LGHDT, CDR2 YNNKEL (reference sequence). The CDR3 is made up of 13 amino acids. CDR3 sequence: CASSHGTGDEQYF. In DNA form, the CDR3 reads TGTGCCAGCAGCCATGGGACAGGGGACGAGCAGTACTTC.

The CDR3 spells CASSVGPDSYEQYF. The CDR3 nucleotides are TGTGCCAGCAGCGTAGGGCCCGACTCCTACGAGCAGTACTTC. The gene calls are TRBV9 and TRBJ2-7; D not certain. Germline loops: CDR1 SGDLS, CDR2 YYNGEE. Trimming removed 0 bases from V and 0 bases from J, with 7 bases in between. This CDR3 spans 14 amino acids.

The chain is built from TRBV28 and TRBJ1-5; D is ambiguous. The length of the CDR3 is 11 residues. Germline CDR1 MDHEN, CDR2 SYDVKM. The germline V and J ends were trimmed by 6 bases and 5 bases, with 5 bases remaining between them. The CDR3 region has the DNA TGTGCCAGCAGGGCGGATCAGCCCCAGCATTTT. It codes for CASRADQPQHF.

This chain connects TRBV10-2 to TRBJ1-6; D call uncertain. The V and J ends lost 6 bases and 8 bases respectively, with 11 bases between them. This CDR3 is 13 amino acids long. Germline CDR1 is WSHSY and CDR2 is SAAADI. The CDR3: CASRPLTDSPLHF. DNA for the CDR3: TGCGCCAGCAGGCCGCTCACGGATTCACCCCTCCACTTT.

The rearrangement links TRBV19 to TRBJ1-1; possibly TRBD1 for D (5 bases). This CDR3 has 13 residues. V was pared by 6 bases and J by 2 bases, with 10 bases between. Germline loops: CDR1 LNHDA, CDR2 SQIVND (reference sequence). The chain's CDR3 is CASRPGVNTEAFF. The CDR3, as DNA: TGTGCCAGTAGGCCGGGGGTCAACACTGAAGCTTTCTTT.

CDR3 coding DNA: TGTGCCAGCAGCCTCAGGGTCGCCACTGAAGCTTTCTTT. It yields the protein CASSLRVATEAFF. The V and J genes are TRBV3-1 (or the pseudogene TRBV3-2) and TRBJ1-1; tentatively, D is TRBD1 (5 bases). This CDR3 region has 13 residues. Trimming took off 4 bases at V and 4 bases at J, with 10 bases between the two ends. The germline CDR1 and CDR2 sequences are LGHDT and YNNKEL (reference sequence).

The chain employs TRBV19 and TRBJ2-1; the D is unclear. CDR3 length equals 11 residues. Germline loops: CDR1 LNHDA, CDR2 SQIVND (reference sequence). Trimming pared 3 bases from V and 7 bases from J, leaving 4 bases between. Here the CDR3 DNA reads TGTGCCAGTAGTATTGTAAATGAGCAGTTCTTC. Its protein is CASSIVNEQFF.

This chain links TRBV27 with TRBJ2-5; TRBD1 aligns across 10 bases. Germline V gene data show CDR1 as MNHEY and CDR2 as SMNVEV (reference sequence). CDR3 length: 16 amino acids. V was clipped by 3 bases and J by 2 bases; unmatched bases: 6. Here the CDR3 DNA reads TGTGCCAGCAGTTTGACAGGGGGCCCCCTACAAGAGACCCAGTACTTC. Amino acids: CASSLTGGPLQETQYF.

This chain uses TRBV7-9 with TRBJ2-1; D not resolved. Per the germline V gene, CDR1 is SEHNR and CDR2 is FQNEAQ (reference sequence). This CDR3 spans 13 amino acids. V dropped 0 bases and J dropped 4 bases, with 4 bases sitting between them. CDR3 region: CASSLAMYNEQFF. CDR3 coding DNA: TGTGCCAGCAGCTTAGCTATGTACAATGAGCAGTTCTTC.